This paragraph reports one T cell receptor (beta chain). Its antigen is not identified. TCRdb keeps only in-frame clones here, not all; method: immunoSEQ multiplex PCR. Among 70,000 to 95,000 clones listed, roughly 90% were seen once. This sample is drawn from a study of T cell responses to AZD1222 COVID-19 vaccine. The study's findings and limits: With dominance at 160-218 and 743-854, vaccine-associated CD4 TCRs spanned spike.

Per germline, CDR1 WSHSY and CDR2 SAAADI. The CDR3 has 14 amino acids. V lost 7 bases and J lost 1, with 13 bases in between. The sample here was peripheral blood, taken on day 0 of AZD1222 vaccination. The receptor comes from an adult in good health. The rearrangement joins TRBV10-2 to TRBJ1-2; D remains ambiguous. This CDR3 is CASTSTSSNYGYTF. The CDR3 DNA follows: TGCGCCAGCACCAGTACTAGCAGTAACTATGGCTACACCTTC.